This is a list of T cell receptor beta chains from one sample in a study of OX40 agonist ivuxolimab in advanced cancers. This table comes from immunoSEQ multiplex PCR, and its TCRdb copy is limited to in-frame clones, with some not included. The top ten hold 10% of the sample, which has fewer than 50,000 clones, about 86% seen once. The starting material was CD4+ or CD8+ T cells sorted from blood, obtained in a trial of the OX40 agonist ivuxolimab. The origin of the receptors is an adult with an advanced solid tumor such as melanoma, head and neck, liver or kidney cancer. CDR3s include the opening cysteine and the closing phenylalanine or tryptophan. D genes are given only for firm matches. Clone size is shown for a subset of rows, as once, few, many or a class of expanded clone.

>.|TRBD2|TRBV27|TRBJ2-1
CASTDTGGHNEQFF
TGTGCCAGCACTGACACGGGGGGTCACAATGAGCAGTTCTTC
>.|.|TRBV21-1|TRBJ2-1
CASSQKASGDLSSYNEQFF
TGTGCCAGCAGCCAGAAGGCTAGCGGGGATCTAAGCTCCTACAATGAGCAGTTCTTC
>.|.|TRBV7-9|TRBJ2-3
CASSLGQGDTQYF
TGTGCCAGCAGCTTAGGTCAGGGAGATACGCAGTATTTT
>.|.|TRBV6-4|TRBJ2-2
CASSDSGGSNTGELFF
TGTGCCAGCAGTGACTCAGGGGGGAGTAACACCGGGGAGCTGTTTTTT
>.|.|TRBV30|TRBJ1-4
CAWNLGLHEKLFF
TGTGCCTGGAACCTGGGATTGCATGAAAAACTGTTTTTT
>.|TRBD1|TRBV4-3|TRBJ2-4
CASSPRTGGAPLAKNIQYF
TGCGCCAGCAGCCCTAGGACAGGGGGCGCCCCCTTGGCCAAAAACATTCAGTACTTC
>.|.|TRBV4-3|TRBJ2-5
CASSQGGGLGETQYF
TGCGCCAGCAGCCAAGGGGGAGGCCTGGGGGAGACCCAGTACTTC
>.|.|TRBV7-2|TRBJ2-4
CASSLGWREIAKNIQYF
TGTGCCAGCAGCTTAGGTTGGAGGGAGATAGCCAAAAACATTCAGTACTTC
>few|.|TRBV4-1|TRBJ1-1
CASSQNKDGVNTEAFF
TGCGCCAGCAGCCAGAATAAGGACGGGGTGAACACTGAAGCTTTCTTT
>.|.|TRBV30|TRBJ2-1
CAWSVRSTNEQFF
TGTGCCTGGAGTGTACGGTCAACTAATGAGCAGTTCTTC
>.|.|TRBV25-1|TRBJ1-6
CASKPRGYGNSPLHF
TGTGCCAGCAAACCTAGGGGATATGGCAATTCACCCCTCCACTTT
>.|.|TRBV4-3|TRBJ1-4
CASSQDPGRNEKLFF
TGCGCCAGCAGCCAAGATCCAGGGCGTAATGAAAAACTGTTTTTT
>.|.|TRBV29-1|TRBJ2-7
CSVERGRDAGEQYF
TGCAGCGTTGAAAGGGGCAGGGACGCTGGAGAGCAGTACTTC
>.|.|TRBV30|TRBJ2-1
CAWSGTIGSYNEQFF
TGTGCCTGGAGTGGGACTATCGGCTCCTACAATGAGCAGTTCTTC
>.|TRBD1|TRBV9|TRBJ1-4
CASSPTTGQTNEKLFF
TGTGCCAGCAGCCCTACGACAGGGCAGACTAATGAAAAACTGTTTTTT
>medium-sized|.|TRBV11-1|TRBJ1-1
CASETVEAFF
TGTGCCAGCGAGACAGTTGAAGCTTTCTTT
>once|TRBD2|TRBV7-2|TRBJ2-7
CASSWGLATYEQYF
TGTGCCAGCAGCTGGGGACTAGCTACCTACGAGCAGTACTTC
>.|.|TRBV4-3|TRBJ1-5
CASSQERQGYQPQHF
TGCGCCAGCAGCCAAGAGCGTCAGGGGTATCAGCCCCAGCATTTT
>.|.|TRBV5-8|TRBJ1-1
CASSFKHSEAFF
TGTGCCAGCAGCTTTAAACACAGTGAAGCTTTCTTT
>.|.|TRBV12-5|TRBJ2-2
CASGLVLGTGGRKNTGELFF
TGTGCTAGTGGTTTGGTACTAGGGACTGGTGGACGGAAGAACACCGGGGAGCTGTTTTTT
>.|TRBD1|TRBV7-3|TRBJ2-1
CASSLYDRGNEQFF
TGTGCCAGCAGCTTATATGACAGGGGTAATGAGCAGTTCTTC
>once|.|TRBV5-4|TRBJ2-4
CASSFGVLTNIQYF
TGTGCCAGCAGCTTCGGGGTGCTGACGAACATTCAGTACTTC
>.|.|TRBV27|TRBJ2-7
CASTKEGSGLSSYEQYF
TGTGCCAGCACTAAGGAAGGATCAGGTTTAAGCTCCTACGAGCAGTACTTC
>.|.|TRBV27|TRBJ1-6
CASSPLPDNSPLHF
TGTGCCAGCAGTCCACTCCCTGATAATTCACCCCTCCACTTT
>.|TRBD2|TRBV9|TRBJ2-7
CASAGVSYEQYF
TGTGCCAGCGCGGGGGTCTCCTACGAGCAGTACTTC
>.|TRBD2|TRBV7-3|TRBJ2-2
CASSLSPGLADTGELFF
TGTGCCAGCAGCTTGTCTCCGGGACTAGCGGACACCGGGGAGCTGTTTTTT
>.|.|TRBV5-6|TRBJ1-4
CASRGPSSATNEKLFF
TGTGCCAGCAGAGGACCGTCAAGTGCAACTAATGAAAAACTGTTTTTT
>.|.|TRBV9|TRBJ2-7
CASSVAGAPWEQYF
TGTGCCAGCAGCGTAGCCGGGGCCCCCTGGGAGCAGTACTTC
>.|TRBD2|TRBV9|TRBJ2-1
CASQELAVTNEQFF
TGTGCCAGCCAGGAACTAGCGGTTACCAATGAGCAGTTCTTC
>.|.|TRBV6-1|TRBJ1-1
CASSEVAWNTEAFF
TGTGCCAGCAGTGAAGTGGCTTGGAACACTGAAGCTTTCTTT
>.|TRBD1|TRBV7-9|TRBJ2-1
CASSFPGGTGPDEQFF
TGTGCCAGCAGCTTCCCTGGAGGGACAGGTCCCGATGAGCAGTTCTTC
>.|.|TRBV11-3|TRBJ1-2
CASSLGFRGGCEGYTF
TGTGCCAGCAGCTTAGGTTTTAGGGGGGGATGTGAGGGCTACACCTTC
>once|TRBD2|TRBV19|TRBJ2-3
CASSILVRLAGLDVTDTQYF
TGTGCCAGTAGTATCTTGGTGAGACTAGCGGGACTCGACGTCACAGATACGCAGTATTTT
>.|.|TRBV6-5|TRBJ1-2
CASSYSPGSYGYTF
TGTGCCAGCAGTTATTCGCCAGGATCCTATGGCTACACCTTC
>.|.|TRBV9|TRBJ2-1
CASSVGGAVTLSYNEQFF
TGTGCCAGCAGCGTAGGTGGTGCTGTAACTCTCTCCTACAATGAGCAGTTCTTC
>.|.|TRBV19|TRBJ1-5
CASRGGGNQPQHF
TGTGCCAGTAGGGGCGGGGGCAATCAGCCCCAGCATTTT
>.|.|TRBV27|TRBJ2-5
CASRAGAYQETQYF
TGTGCCAGCAGAGCCGGGGCATACCAAGAGACCCAGTACTTC
>.|.|TRBV7-9|TRBJ2-1
CASSLARLNEQFF
TGTGCCAGCAGCTTAGCGCGACTAAATGAGCAGTTCTTC
>.|TRBD2|TRBV5-4|TRBJ2-3
CASSLTSGVTDTQYF
TGTGCCAGCAGCTTGACTAGCGGGGTTACAGATACGCAGTATTTT
>.|.|TRBV27|TRBJ2-3
CASSFQLERLTDTQYF
TGTGCCAGCAGTTTTCAACTAGAGCGGCTCACAGATACGCAGTATTTT
>once|TRBD2|TRBV19|TRBJ2-5
CASSPGLSLQTQYF
TGTGCCAGTAGCCCGGGACTAAGTTTACAGACCCAGTACTTC
>.|TRBD1|TRBV12-5|TRBJ2-3
CASDPTGEMADTQYF
TGTGCTAGTGACCCGACAGGGGAAATGGCAGATACGCAGTATTTT
>.|TRBD1|TRBV18|TRBJ2-5
CASSPEQGEFQETQYF
TGTGCCAGCTCACCAGAACAGGGGGAATTCCAAGAGACCCAGTACTTC
>.|.|TRBV4-3|TRBJ2-7
CASSQERVGANYEQYF
TGCGCCAGCAGCCAAGAAAGGGTCGGGGCCAACTACGAGCAGTACTTC
>.|TRBD1|TRBV7-8|TRBJ2-7
CASSFRQGPYEQYF
TGTGCCAGCAGCTTCAGACAGGGTCCCTACGAGCAGTACTTC
>.|.|TRBV7-9|TRBJ1-5
CASSLGGIDQPQHF
TGTGCCAGCAGCTTGGGGGGAATTGATCAGCCCCAGCATTTT
>.|.|TRBV19|TRBJ1-4
CASRESDSLYEKLFF
TGTGCCAGTAGAGAATCCGACAGTCTGTATGAAAAACTGTTTTTT
>once|.|TRBV5-1|TRBJ2-1
CASSFGGAWGEQFF
TGCGCCAGCAGCTTTGGAGGGGCTTGGGGTGAGCAGTTCTTC
>.|.|TRBV19|TRBJ1-5
CASSIDGTWGQPQHF
TGTGCCAGTAGTATAGATGGGACCTGGGGTCAGCCCCAGCATTTT
>.|.|TRBV14|TRBJ1-2
CASSQVSGALGYTF
TGTGCCAGCAGCCAAGTCTCAGGGGCGCTCGGCTACACCTTC
>.|TRBD2|TRBV9|TRBJ2-1
CASSVGASGGTGYNEQFF
TGTGCCAGCAGCGTAGGGGCTAGCGGGGGCACGGGGTACAATGAGCAGTTCTTC
>once|TRBD1|TRBV5-6|TRBJ1-6
CASSLWTGGNSPLHF
TGTGCCAGCAGCTTATGGACAGGAGGGAATTCACCCCTCCACTTT
>.|.|TRBV4-3|TRBJ2-7
CASSQDGLPTYEQYF
TGCGCCAGCAGCCAAGATGGGCTCCCCACGTACGAGCAGTACTTC
>.|.|TRBV6-1|TRBJ2-7
CASSESPGETYEQYF
TGTGCCAGCAGTGAAAGCCCAGGGGAAACCTACGAGCAGTACTTC
>.|.|TRBV7-9|TRBJ2-7
CASSTTGPYEQYF
TGTGCCAGCAGCACCACTGGGCCTTACGAGCAGTACTTC
>few|.|TRBV4-3|TRBJ1-2
CASSQDLVGNGYTF
TGCGCCAGCAGCCAAGATCTTGTGGGCAATGGCTACACCTTC
>.|.|TRBV27|TRBJ1-1
CASSPQDSSWNTEAFF
TGTGCCAGCAGTCCCCAGGACAGTTCATGGAACACTGAAGCTTTCTTT
>.|.|TRBV7-2|TRBJ1-3
CASSLGVGGGSGNTIYF
TGTGCCAGCAGCTTAGGTGTAGGGGGTGGCTCTGGAAACACCATATATTTT
>.|.|TRBV6-5|TRBJ1-4
CASSLSVATNEKLFF
TGTGCCAGCAGCCTCTCTGTTGCAACTAATGAAAAACTGTTTTTT
>.|.|TRBV5-4|TRBJ2-3
CASGENTQYF
TGTGCCAGCGGCGAGAACACGCAGTATTTT